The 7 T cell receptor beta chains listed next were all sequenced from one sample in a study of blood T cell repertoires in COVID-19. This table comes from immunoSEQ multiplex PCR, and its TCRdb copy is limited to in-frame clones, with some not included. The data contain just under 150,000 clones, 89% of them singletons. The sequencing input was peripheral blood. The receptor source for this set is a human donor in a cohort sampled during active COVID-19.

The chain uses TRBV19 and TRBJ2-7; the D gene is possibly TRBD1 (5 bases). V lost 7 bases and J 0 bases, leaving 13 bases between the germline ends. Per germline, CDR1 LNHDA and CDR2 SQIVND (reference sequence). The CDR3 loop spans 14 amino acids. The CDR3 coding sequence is TGTGCCAGTACCTCCCCCAGGGCCTCCTACGAGCAGTACTTC. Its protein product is CASTSPRASYEQYF. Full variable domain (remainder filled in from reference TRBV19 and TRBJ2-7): DGGITQSPKYLFRKEGQNVTLSCEQNLNHDAMYWYRQDPGQGLRLIYYSQIVNDFQKGDIAEGYSVSREKKESFPLTVTSAQKNPTAFYLCASTSPRASYEQYFGPGTRLTVT.

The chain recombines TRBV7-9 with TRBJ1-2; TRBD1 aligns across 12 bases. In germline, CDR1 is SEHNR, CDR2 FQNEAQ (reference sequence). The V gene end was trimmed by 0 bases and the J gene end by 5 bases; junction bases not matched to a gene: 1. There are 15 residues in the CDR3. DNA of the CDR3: TGTGCCAGCAGCTTAGCGGGACAGGGGGCATATGGCTACACCTTC. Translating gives CASSLAGQGAYGYTF.

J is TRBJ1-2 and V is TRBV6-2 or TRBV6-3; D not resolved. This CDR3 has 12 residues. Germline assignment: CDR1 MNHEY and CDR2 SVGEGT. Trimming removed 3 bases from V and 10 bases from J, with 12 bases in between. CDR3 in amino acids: CASSYQEATYTF. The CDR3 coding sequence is TGTGCCAGCAGTTATCAGGAAGCCACCTACACCTTC.

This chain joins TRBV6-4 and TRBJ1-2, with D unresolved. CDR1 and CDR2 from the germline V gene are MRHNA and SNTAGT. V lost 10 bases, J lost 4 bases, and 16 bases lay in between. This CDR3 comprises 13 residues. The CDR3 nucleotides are TGTGCCACCTCTCCTGAAGTCGGCTATGGCTACACCTTC. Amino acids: CATSPEVGYGYTF.

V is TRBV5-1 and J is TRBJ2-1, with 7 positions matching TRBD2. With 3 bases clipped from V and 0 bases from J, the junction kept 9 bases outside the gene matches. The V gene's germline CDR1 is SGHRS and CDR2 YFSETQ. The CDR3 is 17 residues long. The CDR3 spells CASSYGGGSTSYNEQFF. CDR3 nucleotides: TGCGCCAGCAGCTATGGGGGAGGGTCAACCTCCTACAATGAGCAGTTCTTC.

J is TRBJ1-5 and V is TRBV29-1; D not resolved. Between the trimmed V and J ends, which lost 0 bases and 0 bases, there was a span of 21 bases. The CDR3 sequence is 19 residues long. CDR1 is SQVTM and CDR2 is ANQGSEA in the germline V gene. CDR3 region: CSVEDPVEEAAISNQPQHF. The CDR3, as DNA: TGCAGCGTTGAAGACCCGGTGGAGGAGGCGGCGATTAGCAATCAGCCCCAGCATTTT.

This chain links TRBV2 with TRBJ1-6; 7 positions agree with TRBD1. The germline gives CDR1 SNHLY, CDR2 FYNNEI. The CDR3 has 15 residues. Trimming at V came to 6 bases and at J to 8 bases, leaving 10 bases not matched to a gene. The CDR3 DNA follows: TGTGCCAGCAGAGCCGGGACAGAGGGACATTCACCCCTCCACTTT. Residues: CASRAGTEGHSPLHF. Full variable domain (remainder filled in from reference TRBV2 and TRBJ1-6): EPEVTQTPSHQVTQMGQEVILRCVPISNHLYFYWYRQILGQKVEFLVSFYNNEISEKSEIFDDQFSVERPDGSNFTLKIRSTKLEDSAMYFCASRAGTEGHSPLHFGNGTRLTVT.